This entry is about one TCR beta chain. Its target antigen remains unknown. Base-call qualities are not available, and no considerably larger clone is one nucleotide away. The record originates from a study of cytomegalovirus exposure and HLA in healthy donors (dated by TCRdb to 2016 to 2017). Regarding the study in general: The approximately 710 repertoires of the first cohort and the 120 validation repertoires were produced on the same platform, according to a later analysis. Along with the roughly 700-subject first cohort, a separate validation cohort of some 130 different subjects was used. High-throughput TCR immunosequencing, statistical association of individual TCRs with disease status, and machine learning were combined to predict cytomegalovirus infection status. The aim of the study was to test whether cataloging public T cell receptors could identify signatures of past pathogen exposure.

General findings and caveats noted by the study authors: In the study, 150 to 200 TCR beta chains were listed as associated with cytomegalovirus. Most TCR sequences were seen in very few donors, while some public TCRs were found in many individuals. A later analysis had no HLA typing for the validation cohort, so co-occurrence there was scored across all 130 or so repertoires. In a later analysis, TCRs clustered in the first cohort were found to also tend to co-occur in the 130 or so validation repertoires, with 85% to 95% of cluster scores above 0. A few of the identified cytomegalovirus-associated TCR beta chains were confirmed in vitro to be specific for cytomegalovirus antigens. The classifier was reported to diagnose cytomegalovirus status with high specificity and sensitivity in both the original and validation cohorts. The authors suggested that the approach could potentially be extended to other disease states and immunological phenotypes.

Between the V and J ends, shortened by 4 bases and 7 bases respectively, the junction contains 20 bases. Taken from cysteine to phenylalanine, the CDR3 has 16 residues. The DNA shown is the 48-base CDR3, in frame from base 1. Looking up the germline V gene yields CDR1 MNHEY and CDR2 SVGAGI. Donors formed part of the validation cohort, which comprised 120 subjects and was distinct from the first cohort of several hundred subjects. Library preparation employed the immunoSEQ multiplex PCR assay. On the authors' methods: A statistical classification framework was built to diagnose cytomegalovirus status from the catalog of TCR beta chain sequences. TCRdb stores this immuneACCESS table with in-frame sequences only. Part of the clones is absent; in the studies checked, under half of the shortfall reflects unresolved V genes, and no reason is known for the rest. V, J and clone size were drawn from that table, and D and trimming were deduced from the DNA. A total of 100,000 to 150,000 clones appear in this sample, roughly 83% of them only once. The top ten hold around 5% of the sample.

The TCR comes from a young man in good health and CMV-seronegative. Recombination connected TRBV6-5 to TRBJ2-1; the D region possibly corresponds to TRBD2 (5 bases align). The sample was PBMCs. Here is the DNA: TGTGCCAGCAGTTCCCCCCTAAGCGGCCTAAGAAATGAGCAGTTCTTC. It specifies CASSSPLSGLRNEQFF.